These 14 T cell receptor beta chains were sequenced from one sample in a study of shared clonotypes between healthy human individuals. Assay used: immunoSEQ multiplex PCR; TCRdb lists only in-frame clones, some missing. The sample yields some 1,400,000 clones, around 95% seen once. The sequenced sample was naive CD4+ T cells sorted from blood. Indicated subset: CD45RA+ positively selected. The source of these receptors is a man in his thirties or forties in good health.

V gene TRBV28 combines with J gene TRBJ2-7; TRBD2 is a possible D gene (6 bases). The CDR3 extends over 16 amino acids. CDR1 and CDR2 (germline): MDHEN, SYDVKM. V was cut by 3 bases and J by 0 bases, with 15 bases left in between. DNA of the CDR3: TGTGCCAGCAGTTTCGGGGAAAGGACTAACTCCTACGAGCAGTACTTC. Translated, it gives CASSFGERTNSYEQYF. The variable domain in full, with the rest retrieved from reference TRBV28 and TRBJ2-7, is DVKVTQSSRYLVKRTGEKVFLECVQDMDHENMFWYRQDPGLGLRLIYFSYDVKMKEKGDIPEGYSVSREKKERFSLILESASTNQTSMYLCASSFGERTNSYEQYFGPGTRLTVT.

CDR3 DNA sequence: TGCGCCAGCAGCCAAGCGGCAGGGGACACAGATACGCAGTATTTT. This codes for CASSQAAGDTDTQYF. The chain has TRBV4-1 and TRBJ2-3; perhaps TRBD1 as D (6 bases). The V gene lost 1 base and the J gene lost 2 bases, with 10 bases spanning the gap. CDR1 is MGHRA and CDR2 is YSYEKL in the germline V gene. The CDR3 is 15 residues long.

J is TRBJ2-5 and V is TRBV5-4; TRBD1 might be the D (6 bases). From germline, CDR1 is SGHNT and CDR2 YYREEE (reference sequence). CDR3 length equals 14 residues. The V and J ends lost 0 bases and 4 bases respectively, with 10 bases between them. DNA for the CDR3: TGTGCCAGCAGCTTGGATTTGGGGGCAGAGACCCAGTACTTC. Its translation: CASSLDLGAETQYF.

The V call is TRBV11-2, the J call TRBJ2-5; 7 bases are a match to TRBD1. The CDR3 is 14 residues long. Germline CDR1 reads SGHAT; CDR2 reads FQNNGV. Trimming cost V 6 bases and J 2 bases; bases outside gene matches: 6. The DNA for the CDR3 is TGTGCCAGCAGACGACCGGGACAGCAAGAGACCCAGTACTTC. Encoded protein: CASRRPGQQETQYF.

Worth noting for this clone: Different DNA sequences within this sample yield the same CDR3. The CDR3 protein is CASSPLDRGDEQFF. For the CDR3, the DNA is TGTGCCAGCTCACCACTGGACAGGGGTGATGAGCAGTTCTTC. This sequence joins TRBV18 and TRBJ2-1; TRBD1 agrees at 9 bases. Germline values: CDR1 KGHSH, CDR2 LQKENI. V trimming: 1 base; J trimming: 8 bases; junction bases outside the gene matches: 3. The CDR3 consists of 14 residues.

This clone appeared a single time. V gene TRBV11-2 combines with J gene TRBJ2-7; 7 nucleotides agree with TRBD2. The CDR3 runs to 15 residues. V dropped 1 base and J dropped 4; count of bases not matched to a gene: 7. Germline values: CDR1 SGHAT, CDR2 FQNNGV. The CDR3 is CASSLVFREGYEQYF. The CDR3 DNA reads TGTGCCAGCAGCTTAGTCTTCAGGGAGGGTTACGAGCAGTACTTC.

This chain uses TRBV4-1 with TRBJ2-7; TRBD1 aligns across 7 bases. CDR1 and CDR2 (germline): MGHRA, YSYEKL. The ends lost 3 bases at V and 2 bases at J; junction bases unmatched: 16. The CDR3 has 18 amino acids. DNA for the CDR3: TGCGCCAGCAGCCAGCGTGGGGACAGTTCAACAGGGACCTACGAGCAGTACTTC. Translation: CASSQRGDSSTGTYEQYF.

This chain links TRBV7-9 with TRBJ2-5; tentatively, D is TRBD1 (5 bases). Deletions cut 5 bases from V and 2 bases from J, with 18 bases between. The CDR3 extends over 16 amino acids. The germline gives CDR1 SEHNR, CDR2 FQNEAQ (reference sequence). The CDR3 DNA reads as TGTGCCAGCAGCCGGTCCCAGGGCTTAGTACAAGAGACCCAGTACTTC. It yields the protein CASSRSQGLVQETQYF.

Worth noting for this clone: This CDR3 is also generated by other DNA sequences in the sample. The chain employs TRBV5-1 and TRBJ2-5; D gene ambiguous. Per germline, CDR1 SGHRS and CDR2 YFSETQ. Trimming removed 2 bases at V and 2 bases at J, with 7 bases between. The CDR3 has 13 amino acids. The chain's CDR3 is CASSFLGQETQYF. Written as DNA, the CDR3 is TGCGCCAGCAGCTTTTTAGGACAAGAGACCCAGTACTTC.

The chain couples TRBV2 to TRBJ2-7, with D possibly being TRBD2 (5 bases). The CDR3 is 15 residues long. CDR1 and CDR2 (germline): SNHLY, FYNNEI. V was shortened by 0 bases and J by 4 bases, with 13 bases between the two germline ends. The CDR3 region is CASSEAKLVRYEQYF. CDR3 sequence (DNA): TGTGCCAGCAGTGAAGCGAAACTAGTGAGGTACGAGCAGTACTTC.

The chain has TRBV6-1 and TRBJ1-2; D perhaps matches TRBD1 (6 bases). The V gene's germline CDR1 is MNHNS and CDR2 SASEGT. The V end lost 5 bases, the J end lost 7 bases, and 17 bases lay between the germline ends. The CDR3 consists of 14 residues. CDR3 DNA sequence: TGTGCCAGCAGTTTATCCTCAGGGGTCGCTGGCTACACCTTC. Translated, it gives CASSLSSGVAGYTF.

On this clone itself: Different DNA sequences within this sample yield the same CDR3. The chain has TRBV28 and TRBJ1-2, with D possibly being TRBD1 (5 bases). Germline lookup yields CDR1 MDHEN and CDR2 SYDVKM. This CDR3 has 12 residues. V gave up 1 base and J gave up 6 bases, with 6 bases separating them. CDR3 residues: CASSLSTDGYTF. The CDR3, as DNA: TGTGCCAGCAGTTTATCGACAGATGGCTACACCTTC.

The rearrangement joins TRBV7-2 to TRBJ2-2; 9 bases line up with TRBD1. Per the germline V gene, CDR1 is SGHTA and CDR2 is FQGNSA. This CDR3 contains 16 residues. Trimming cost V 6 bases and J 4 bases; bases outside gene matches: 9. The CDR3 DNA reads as TGTGCCAGCAGGCCGATAACAGGGGGCAGCACCGGGGAGCTGTTTTTT. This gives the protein CASRPITGGSTGELFF.

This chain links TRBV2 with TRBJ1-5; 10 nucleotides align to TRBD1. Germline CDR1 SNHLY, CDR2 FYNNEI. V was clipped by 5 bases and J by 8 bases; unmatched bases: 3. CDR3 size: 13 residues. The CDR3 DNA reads TGTGCCAGCAGTCCCGGGACAGGGGAGCCCCAGCATTTT. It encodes CASSPGTGEPQHF.